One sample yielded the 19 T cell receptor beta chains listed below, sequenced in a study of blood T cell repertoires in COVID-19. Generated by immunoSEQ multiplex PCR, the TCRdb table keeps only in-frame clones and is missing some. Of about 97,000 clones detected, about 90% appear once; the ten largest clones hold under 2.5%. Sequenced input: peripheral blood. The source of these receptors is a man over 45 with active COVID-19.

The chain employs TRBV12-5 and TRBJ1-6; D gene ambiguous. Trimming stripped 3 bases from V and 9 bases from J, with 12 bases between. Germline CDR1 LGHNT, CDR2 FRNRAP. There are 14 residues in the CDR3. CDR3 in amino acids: CASGLGRASSPLHF. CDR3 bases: TGTGCTAGTGGTTTAGGCAGAGCTAGTTCACCCCTCCACTTT.

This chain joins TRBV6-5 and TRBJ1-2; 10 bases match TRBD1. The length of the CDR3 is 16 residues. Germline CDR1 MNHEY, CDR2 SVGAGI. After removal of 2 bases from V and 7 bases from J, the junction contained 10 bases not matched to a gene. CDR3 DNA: TGTGCCAGCAGTTACCGCTCGACAGGGGGCGTGGGTGGCTACACCTTC. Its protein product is CASSYRSTGGVGGYTF.

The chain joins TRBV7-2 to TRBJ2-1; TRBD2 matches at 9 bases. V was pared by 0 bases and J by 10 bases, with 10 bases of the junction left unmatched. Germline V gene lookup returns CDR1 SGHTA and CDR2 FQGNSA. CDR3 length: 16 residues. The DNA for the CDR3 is TGTGCCAGCAGCTTAGCGCTGGCGGGGGGGTCAGGGGAGCAGTTCTTC. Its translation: CASSLALAGGSGEQFF.

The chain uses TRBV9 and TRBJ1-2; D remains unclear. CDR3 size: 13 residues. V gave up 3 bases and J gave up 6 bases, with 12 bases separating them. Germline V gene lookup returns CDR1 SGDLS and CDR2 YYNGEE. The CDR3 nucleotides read TGTGCCAGCAGCGGGAACAGAGCCCATGGCTACACCTTC. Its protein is CASSGNRAHGYTF.

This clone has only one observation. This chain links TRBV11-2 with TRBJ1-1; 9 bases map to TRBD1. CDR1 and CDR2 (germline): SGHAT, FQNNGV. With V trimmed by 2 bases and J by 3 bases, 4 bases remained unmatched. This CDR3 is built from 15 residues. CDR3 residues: CASSLRRQGDTEAFF. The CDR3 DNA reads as TGTGCCAGCAGCTTAAGAAGACAGGGGGACACTGAAGCTTTCTTT. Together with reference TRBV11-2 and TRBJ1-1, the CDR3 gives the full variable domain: EAGVAQSPRYKIIEKRQSVAFWCNPISGHATLYWYQQILGQGPKLLIQFQNNGVVDDSQLPKDRFSAERLKGVDSTLKIQPAKLEDSAVYLCASSLRRQGDTEAFFGQGTRLTVV.

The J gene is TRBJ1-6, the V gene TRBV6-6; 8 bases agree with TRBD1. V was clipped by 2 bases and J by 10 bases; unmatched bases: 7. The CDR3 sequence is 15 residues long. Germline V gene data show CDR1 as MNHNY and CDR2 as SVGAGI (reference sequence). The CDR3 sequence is CASSYQDRARSPLHF. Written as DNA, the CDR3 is TGTGCCAGCAGTTACCAGGACAGGGCCAGGTCACCCCTCCACTTT.

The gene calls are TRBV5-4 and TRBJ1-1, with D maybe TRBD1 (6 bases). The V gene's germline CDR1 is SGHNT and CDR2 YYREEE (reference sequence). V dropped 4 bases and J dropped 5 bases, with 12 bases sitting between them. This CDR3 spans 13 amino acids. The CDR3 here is CASSRGGGTEAFF. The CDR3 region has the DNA TGTGCCAGCAGCCGGGGAGGGGGGACTGAAGCTTTCTTT.

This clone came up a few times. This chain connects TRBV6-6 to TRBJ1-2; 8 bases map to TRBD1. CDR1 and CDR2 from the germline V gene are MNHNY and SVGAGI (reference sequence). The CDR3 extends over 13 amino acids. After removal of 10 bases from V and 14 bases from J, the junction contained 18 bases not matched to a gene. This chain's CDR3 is CAIKSNLGQGPTF. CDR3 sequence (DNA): TGTGCCATCAAATCTAATTTAGGACAGGGCCCTACCTTC.

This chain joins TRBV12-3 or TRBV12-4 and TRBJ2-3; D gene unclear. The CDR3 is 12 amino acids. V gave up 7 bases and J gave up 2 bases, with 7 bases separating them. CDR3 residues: CASMGYTDTQYF. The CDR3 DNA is TGTGCCAGCATGGGCTACACAGATACGCAGTATTTT.

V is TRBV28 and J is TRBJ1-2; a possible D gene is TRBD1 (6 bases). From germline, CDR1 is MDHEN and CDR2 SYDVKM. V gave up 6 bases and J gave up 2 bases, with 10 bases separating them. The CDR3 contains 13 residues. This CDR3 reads CASSRDRNYGYTF. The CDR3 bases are TGTGCCAGCAGCCGAGACAGGAACTATGGCTACACCTTC.

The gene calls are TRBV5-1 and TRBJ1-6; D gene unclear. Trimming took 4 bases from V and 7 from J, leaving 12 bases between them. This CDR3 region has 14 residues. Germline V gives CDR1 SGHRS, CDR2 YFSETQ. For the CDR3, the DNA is TGCGCCAGCAGCGTAGATTCCGTCAATTCACCCCTCCACTTT. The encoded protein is CASSVDSVNSPLHF.

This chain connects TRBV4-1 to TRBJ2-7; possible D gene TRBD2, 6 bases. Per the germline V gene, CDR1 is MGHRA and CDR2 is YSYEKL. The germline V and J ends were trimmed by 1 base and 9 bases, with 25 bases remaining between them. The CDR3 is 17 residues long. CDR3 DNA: TGCGCCAGCAGCCAAGGGAGAGCCCGGGACTCCGCCCTAAGGCAGTACTTC. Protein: CASSQGRARDSALRQYF.

The DNA for the CDR3 is TGTGCCAGTAGTAAGGCCCTGGGCGCCAATCAGCCCCAGCATTTT. Encoded protein: CASSKALGANQPQHF. This chain uses TRBV19 with TRBJ1-5, with no clear D. Trimming left V 4 bases short and J 3 bases short, with 13 bases between. The CDR3 covers 15 residues. Germline CDR1 is LNHDA and CDR2 is SQIVND (reference sequence).

The CDR3 nucleotides read TGTGCCAGCAGCACAACCCGGGAAACCTACGAGCAGTACTTC. Translating it yields CASSTTRETYEQYF. This chain joins TRBV7-2 and TRBJ2-7, with TRBD2 as a possible D gene (5 bases). Germline loops: CDR1 SGHTA, CDR2 FQGNSA. This CDR3 is built from 14 residues. V gave up 5 bases and J gave up 2 bases, with 13 bases separating them.

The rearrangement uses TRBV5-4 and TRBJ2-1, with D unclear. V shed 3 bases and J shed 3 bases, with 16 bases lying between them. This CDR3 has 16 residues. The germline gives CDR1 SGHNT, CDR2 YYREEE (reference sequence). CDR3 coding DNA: TGTGCCAGCAGCTCACCGGGTCGAAAAAGCTACAATGAGCAGTTCTTC. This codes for CASSSPGRKSYNEQFF.

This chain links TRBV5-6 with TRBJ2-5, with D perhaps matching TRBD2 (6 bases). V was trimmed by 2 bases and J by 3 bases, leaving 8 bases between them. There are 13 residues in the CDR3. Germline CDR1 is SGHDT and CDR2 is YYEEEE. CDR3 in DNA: TGTGCCAGCAGCTTCGGAGGGGAAGAGACCCAGTACTTC. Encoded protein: CASSFGGEETQYF. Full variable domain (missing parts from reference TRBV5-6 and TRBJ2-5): DAGVTQSPTHLIKTRGQQVTLRCSPKSGHDTVSWYQQALGQGPQFIFQYYEEEERQRGNFPDRFSGHQFPNYSSELNVNALLLGDSALYLCASSFGGEETQYFGPGTRLLVL.

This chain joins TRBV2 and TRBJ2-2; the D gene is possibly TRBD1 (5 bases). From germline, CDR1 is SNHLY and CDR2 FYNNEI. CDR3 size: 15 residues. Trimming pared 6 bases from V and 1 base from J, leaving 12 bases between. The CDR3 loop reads CASRSGFQNTGELFF. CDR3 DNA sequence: TGTGCCAGCAGGTCAGGGTTCCAGAACACCGGGGAGCTGTTTTTT. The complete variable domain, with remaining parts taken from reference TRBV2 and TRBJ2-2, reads EPEVTQTPSHQVTQMGQEVILRCVPISNHLYFYWYRQILGQKVEFLVSFYNNEISEKSEIFDDQFSVERPDGSNFTLKIRSTKLEDSAMYFCASRSGFQNTGELFFGEGSRLTVL.

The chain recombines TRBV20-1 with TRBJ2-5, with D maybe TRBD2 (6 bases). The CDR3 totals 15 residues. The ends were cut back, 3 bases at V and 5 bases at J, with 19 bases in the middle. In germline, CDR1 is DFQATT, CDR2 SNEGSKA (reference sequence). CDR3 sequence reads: CSASPGGSKVETQYF. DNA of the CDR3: TGCAGTGCTAGTCCCGGGGGATCTAAGGTGGAGACCCAGTACTTC.

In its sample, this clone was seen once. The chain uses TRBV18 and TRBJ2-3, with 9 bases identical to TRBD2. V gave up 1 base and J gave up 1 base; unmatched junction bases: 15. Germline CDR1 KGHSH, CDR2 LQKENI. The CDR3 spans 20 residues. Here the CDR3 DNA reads TGTGCCAGCTCACCACTTTTTAGCGGGGGTTCCGGTTATGGCACAGATACGCAGTATTTT. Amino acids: CASSPLFSGGSGYGTDTQYF.